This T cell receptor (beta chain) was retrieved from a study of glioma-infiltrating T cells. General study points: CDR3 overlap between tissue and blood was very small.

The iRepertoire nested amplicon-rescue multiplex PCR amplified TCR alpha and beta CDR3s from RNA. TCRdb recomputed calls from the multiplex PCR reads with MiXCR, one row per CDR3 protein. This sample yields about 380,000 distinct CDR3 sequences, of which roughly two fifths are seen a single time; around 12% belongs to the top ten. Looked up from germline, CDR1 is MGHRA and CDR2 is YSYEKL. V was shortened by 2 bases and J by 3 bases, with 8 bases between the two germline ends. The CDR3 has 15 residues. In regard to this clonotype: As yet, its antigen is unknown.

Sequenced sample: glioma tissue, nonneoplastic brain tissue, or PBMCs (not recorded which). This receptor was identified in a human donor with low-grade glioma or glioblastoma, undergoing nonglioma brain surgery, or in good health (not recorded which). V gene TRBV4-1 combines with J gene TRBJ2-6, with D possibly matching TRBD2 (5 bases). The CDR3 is CASSQMGVGANVLTF. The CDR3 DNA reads TGCGCCAGCAGCCAAATGGGAGTTGGGGCCAACGTCCTGACTTTC.